These 10 T cell receptor beta chains were all obtained from the same sample, sequenced in a study of blood T cell repertoires in COVID-19. The data were produced by immunoSEQ multiplex PCR, yet TCRdb's version contains in-frame clones alone and is incomplete. The sample holds approximately 100,000 clones, 65% to 90% seen once. The sample comprised PBMCs or T cells enriched from blood (not recorded which). Every receptor here comes from a woman aged 50 to 60 who had recovered from COVID-19.

The gene calls are TRBV9 and TRBJ1-1; no clear D. The germline CDR1 and CDR2 sequences are SGDLS and YYNGEE. V was clipped by 4 bases and J by 6 bases, with 13 bases between them. CDR3 length equals 13 residues. CDR3 in amino acids: CASSQRGMAEAFF. The CDR3 DNA is TGTGCCAGCAGCCAGCGGGGTATGGCTGAAGCTTTCTTT.

The chain has TRBV5-1 and TRBJ1-1, with D uncertain. In germline, CDR1 is SGHRS, CDR2 YFSETQ. CDR3 length equals 13 residues. V lost 6 bases to trimming and J lost 4 bases, with 13 bases between them. CDR3 sequence: CASKQQTGTEAFF. The CDR3 coding sequence is TGCGCCAGCAAACAACAAACGGGCACTGAAGCTTTCTTT.

The V and J genes are TRBV11-2 and TRBJ1-2; no clear D gene. Germline CDR1 and CDR2: SGHAT and FQNNGV. V lost 0 bases and J lost 5, with 10 bases in between. The CDR3 extends over 14 amino acids. CDR3 residues: CASSLEAGGYGYTF. The DNA of the CDR3 is TGTGCCAGCAGCTTAGAAGCGGGTGGTTATGGCTACACCTTC.

This chain uses TRBV24-1 with TRBJ2-7, with D perhaps matching TRBD1 (5 bases). Germline V gene sequence: CDR1 KGHDR, CDR2 SFDVKD. The CDR3 length is 14 residues. Trimming removed 5 bases at V and 2 bases at J, with 12 bases between. CDR3 sequence reads: CATSAPRQTYEQYF. The CDR3 nucleotides are TGTGCCACCAGTGCTCCCCGACAGACCTACGAGCAGTACTTC.

This clone was counted a single time. The junction shows a germline mismatch at one end, possibly a read error. The rearrangement joins TRBV5-8 to TRBJ2-7; D is perhaps TRBD1 (5 bases). This CDR3 is built from 10 residues. Per germline, CDR1 SGHTS and CDR2 YDEGEE. The CDR3 region has the DNA TGTGCCAGCAGTAATGGAACAGGTTGCTTC. This translates into CASSNGTGCF.

This rearrangement joins TRBV2 to TRBJ2-7; D perhaps matches TRBD1 (6 bases). The CDR3 covers 14 residues. Looked up from germline, CDR1 is SNHLY and CDR2 is FYNNEI. The ends were cut back, 3 bases at V and 4 bases at J, with 13 bases in the middle. The CDR3 DNA follows: TGTGCCAGCAGTGATAGAGGCAGGGGATACGAGCAGTACTTC. Its protein is CASSDRGRGYEQYF.

The chain has TRBV5-4 and TRBJ2-1; TRBD2 agrees at 10 bases. There are 16 residues in the CDR3. With V trimmed by 3 bases and J by 6 bases, 9 bases remained unmatched. Germline values: CDR1 SGHNT, CDR2 YYREEE (reference sequence). DNA of the CDR3: TGTGCCAGCAGCTATCCTCCTAGCGGGAGAAGCAATGAGCAGTTCTTC. It specifies CASSYPPSGRSNEQFF. The whole variable domain, remainder taken from reference TRBV5-4 and TRBJ2-1, is ETGVTQSPTHLIKTRGQQVTLRCSSQSGHNTVSWYQQALGQGPQFIFQYYREEENGRGNFPPRFSGLQFPNYSSELNVNALELDDSALYLCASSYPPSGRSNEQFFGPGTRLTVL.

This chain connects TRBV11-2 to TRBJ2-5; 8 bases fit TRBD2. Germline loops: CDR1 SGHAT, CDR2 FQNNGV. Trimming removed 3 bases from V and 3 bases from J; junction bases left unmatched: 6. There are 15 residues in the CDR3. Here the CDR3 DNA reads TGTGCCAGCAGCTTGGGGACTAGTTTGAAAGAGACCCAGTACTTC. Protein product: CASSLGTSLKETQYF.

This chain joins TRBV12-3 or TRBV12-4 and TRBJ1-2; unclear D gene. Between the trimmed V and J ends, which lost 1 base and 4 bases, there was a span of 4 bases. The length of the CDR3 is 12 residues. Here the CDR3 reads CASSLDGYGYTF. CDR3 DNA: TGTGCCAGCAGTTTAGACGGCTATGGCTACACCTTC.

There are a few counts of this clone. The CDR3 spells CATSRDTEYTEAFF. In DNA, the CDR3 is TGTGCCACCAGCAGAGATACCGAGTACACTGAAGCTTTCTTT. This chain joins TRBV15 and TRBJ1-1; D gene ambiguous. This CDR3 spans 14 amino acids. V was pared by 0 bases and J by 3 bases, with 8 bases between. Looked up from germline, CDR1 is LNHNV and CDR2 is YYDKDF (reference sequence).